Sequencing of this T cell receptor (beta chain) was carried out in a study of OX40 agonist ivuxolimab in advanced cancers. Study results and caveats: On average, CD8+ T cells had more expanded clones than CD4+. Dosing at 0.1 to 3.0 mg/kg was accompanied by clonal expansion of CD4+ and CD8+ blood T cells by week 6.

Germline CDR1 LNHDA, CDR2 SQIVND (reference sequence). This CDR3 is built from 16 residues. V was cut by 9 bases and J by 2 bases, with 21 bases left in between. Autoimmune disease history or systemic immunosuppression barred patients. Using immunoSEQ multiplex PCR, the repertoire was profiled, and TCRdb retains in-frame clones only, with some absent. The sample has 85,000 to 100,000 clones, approximately 93% seen once; the top ten hold about 0.27%. Turning to this clone: Its target is not known.

The chain links TRBV19 to TRBJ2-3; D perhaps matches TRBD2 (6 bases). The TCR was taken from an adult with an advanced solid tumor such as melanoma, head and neck, liver or kidney cancer. The sample consisted of CD4+ or CD8+ T cells sorted from blood, taken in a trial of the OX40 agonist ivuxolimab. Here the CDR3 reads CASRSPAGGDTDTQYF. The CDR3 DNA sequence: TGTGCCAGCCGATCCCCCGCCGGGGGAGACACAGATACGCAGTATTTT. The whole variable domain, remainder taken from reference TRBV19 and TRBJ2-3, is DGGITQSPKYLFRKEGQNVTLSCEQNLNHDAMYWYRQDPGQGLRLIYYSQIVNDFQKGDIAEGYSVSREKKESFPLTVTSAQKNPTAFYLCASRSPAGGDTDTQYFGPGTRLTVL.